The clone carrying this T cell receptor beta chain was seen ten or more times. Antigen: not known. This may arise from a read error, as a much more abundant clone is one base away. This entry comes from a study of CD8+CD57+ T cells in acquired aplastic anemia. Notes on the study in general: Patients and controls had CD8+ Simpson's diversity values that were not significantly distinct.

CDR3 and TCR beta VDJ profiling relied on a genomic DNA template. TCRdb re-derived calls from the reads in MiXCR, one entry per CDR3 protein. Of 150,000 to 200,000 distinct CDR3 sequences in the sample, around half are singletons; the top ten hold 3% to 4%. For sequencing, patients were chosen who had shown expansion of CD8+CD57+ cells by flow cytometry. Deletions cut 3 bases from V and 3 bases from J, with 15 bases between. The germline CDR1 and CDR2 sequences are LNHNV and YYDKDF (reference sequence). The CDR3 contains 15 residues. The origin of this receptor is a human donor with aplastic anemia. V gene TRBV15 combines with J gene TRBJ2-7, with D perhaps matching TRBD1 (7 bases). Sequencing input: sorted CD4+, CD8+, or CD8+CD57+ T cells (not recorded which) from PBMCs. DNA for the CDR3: TGTGCCACCAGCAGGAGGGGAGGACAGGTCTACGAGCAGTACTTC. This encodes CATSRRGGQVYEQYF.